The sequence of this TCR beta chain was determined in a study of cytomegalovirus exposure and HLA in healthy donors. Use of 60 Vbeta and 13 Jbeta primers characterized the PCR. Method: immunoSEQ multiplex PCR; TCRdb's copy keeps in-frame clones and lacks some. The repertoire holds 100,000 to 150,000 clones, about 9.2% seen once, with over 6.5% in the top ten. Trimming pared 6 bases from V and 2 bases from J, leaving 14 bases between. Germline lookup yields CDR1 SGHRS and CDR2 YFSETQ. This CDR3 has 15 amino acids. Study-wide points: TCR beta chain V- and J-gene trimming was linked, in a later analysis, to a missense variant in DCLRE1C. Most subjects' HLA-A and HLA-B alleles were reportedly predicted from TCR beta sequences.

This clone was seen more than once but under ten times. As yet, its antigen is unknown. This receptor was taken from a woman aged 40 to 50 in good health and CMV-seropositive. The material sequenced was PBMCs. This chain connects TRBV5-1 to TRBJ2-2; perhaps TRBD1 as D (6 bases). The CDR3 region has the DNA TGCGCCAGCAAACAGACAGGCGGTAACACCGGGGAGCTGTTTTTT. The encoded protein is CASKQTGGNTGELFF.